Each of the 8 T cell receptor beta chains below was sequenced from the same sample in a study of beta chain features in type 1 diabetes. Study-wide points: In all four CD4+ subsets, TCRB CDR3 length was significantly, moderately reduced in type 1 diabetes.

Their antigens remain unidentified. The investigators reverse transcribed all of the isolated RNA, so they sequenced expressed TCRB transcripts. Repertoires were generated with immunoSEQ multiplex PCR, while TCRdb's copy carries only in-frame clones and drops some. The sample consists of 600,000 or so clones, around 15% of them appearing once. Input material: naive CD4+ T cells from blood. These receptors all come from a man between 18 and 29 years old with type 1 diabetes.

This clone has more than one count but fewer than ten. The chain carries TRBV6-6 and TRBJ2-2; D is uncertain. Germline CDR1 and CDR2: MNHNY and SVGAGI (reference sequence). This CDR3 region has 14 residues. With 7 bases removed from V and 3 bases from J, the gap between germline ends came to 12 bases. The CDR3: CASTVLDDTGELFF. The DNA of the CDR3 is TGTGCCAGCACGGTATTGGACGACACCGGGGAGCTGTTTTTT.

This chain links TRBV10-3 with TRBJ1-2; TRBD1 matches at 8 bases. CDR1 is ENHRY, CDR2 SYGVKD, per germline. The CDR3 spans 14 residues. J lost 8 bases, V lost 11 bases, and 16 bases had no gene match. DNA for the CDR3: TGTGCCGTCGCCAATAATCAGGGGGCGCGGGGCTACACCTTC. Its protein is CAVANNQGARGYTF.

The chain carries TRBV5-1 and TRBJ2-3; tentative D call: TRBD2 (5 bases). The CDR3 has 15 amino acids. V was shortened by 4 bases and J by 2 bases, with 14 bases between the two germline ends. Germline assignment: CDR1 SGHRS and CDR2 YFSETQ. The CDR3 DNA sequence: TGCGCCAGCAGCCTTGGGAGTGGCCTCACAGATACGCAGTATTTT. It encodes CASSLGSGLTDTQYF.

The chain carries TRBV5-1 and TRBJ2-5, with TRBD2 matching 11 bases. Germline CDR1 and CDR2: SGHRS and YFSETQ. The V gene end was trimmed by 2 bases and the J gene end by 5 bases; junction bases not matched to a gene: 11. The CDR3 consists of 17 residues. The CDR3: CASSLLPQTSGMETQYF. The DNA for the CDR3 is TGCGCCAGCAGCTTATTACCACAGACTAGCGGGATGGAGACCCAGTACTTC.

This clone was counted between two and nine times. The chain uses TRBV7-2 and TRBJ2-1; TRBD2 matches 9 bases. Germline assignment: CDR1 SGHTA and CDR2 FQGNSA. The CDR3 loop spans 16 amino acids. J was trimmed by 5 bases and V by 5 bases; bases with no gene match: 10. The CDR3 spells CASSPQGRGGNNEQFF. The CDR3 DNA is TGTGCCAGCAGCCCTCAGGGGCGGGGGGGCAACAATGAGCAGTTCTTC.

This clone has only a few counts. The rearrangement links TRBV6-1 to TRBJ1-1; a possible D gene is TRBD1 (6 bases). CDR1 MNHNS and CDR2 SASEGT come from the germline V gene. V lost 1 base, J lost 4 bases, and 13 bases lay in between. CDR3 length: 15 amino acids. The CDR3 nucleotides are TGTGCCAGCAGTGAAGGAACGGGGGCAAGCACTGAAGCTTTCTTT. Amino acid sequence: CASSEGTGASTEAFF.

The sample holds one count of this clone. The CDR3 sequence is CASSGDMTSNTEAFF. Written as DNA, the CDR3 is TGCGCCAGCAGCGGGGACATGACCTCGAACACTGAAGCTTTCTTT. The chain carries TRBV5-1 and TRBJ1-1, with D possibly TRBD1 on 6 matching bases. Germline CDR1 and CDR2: SGHRS and YFSETQ. This CDR3 region has 15 residues. V dropped 4 bases and J dropped 1 base, with 14 bases sitting between them.

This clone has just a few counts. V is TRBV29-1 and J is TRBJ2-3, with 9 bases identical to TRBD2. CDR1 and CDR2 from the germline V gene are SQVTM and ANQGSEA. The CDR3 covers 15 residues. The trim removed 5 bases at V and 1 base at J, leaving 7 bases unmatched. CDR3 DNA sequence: TGCAGCGTTAAAGCCCTAGCGGGACGCACAGATACGCAGTATTTT. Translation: CSVKALAGRTDTQYF.